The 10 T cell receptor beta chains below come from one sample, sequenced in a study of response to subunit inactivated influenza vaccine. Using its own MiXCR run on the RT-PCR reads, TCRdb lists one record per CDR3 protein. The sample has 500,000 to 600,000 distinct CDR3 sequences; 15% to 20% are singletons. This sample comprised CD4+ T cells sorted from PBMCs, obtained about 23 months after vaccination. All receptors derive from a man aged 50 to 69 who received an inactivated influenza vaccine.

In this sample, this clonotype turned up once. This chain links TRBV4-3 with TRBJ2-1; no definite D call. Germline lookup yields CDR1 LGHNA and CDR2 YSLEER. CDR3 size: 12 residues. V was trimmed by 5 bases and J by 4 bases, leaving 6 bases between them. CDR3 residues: CASSAGYNEQFF. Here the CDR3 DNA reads TGCGCCAGCAGCGCTGGGTACAATGAGCAGTTCTTC.

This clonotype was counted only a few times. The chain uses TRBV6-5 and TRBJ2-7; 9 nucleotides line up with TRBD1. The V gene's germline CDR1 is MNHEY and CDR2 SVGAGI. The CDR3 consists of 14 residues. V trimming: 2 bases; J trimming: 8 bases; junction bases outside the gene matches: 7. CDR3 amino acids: CASSYGTGPSKQYF. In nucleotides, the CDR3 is TGTGCCAGCAGTTACGGGACAGGGCCCTCAAAGCAGTACTTC.

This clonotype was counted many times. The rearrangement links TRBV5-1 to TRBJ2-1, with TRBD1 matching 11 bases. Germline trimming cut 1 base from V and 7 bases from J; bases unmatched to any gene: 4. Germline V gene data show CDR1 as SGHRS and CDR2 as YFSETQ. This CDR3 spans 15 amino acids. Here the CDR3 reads CASSLSGTGGNEQFF. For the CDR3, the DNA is TGCGCCAGCAGCTTGTCCGGGACAGGGGGTAATGAGCAGTTCTTC.

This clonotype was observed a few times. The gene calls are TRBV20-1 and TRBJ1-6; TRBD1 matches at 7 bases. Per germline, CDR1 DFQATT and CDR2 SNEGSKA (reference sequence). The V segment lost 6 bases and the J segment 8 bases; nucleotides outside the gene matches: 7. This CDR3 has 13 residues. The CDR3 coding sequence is TGCAGTGCCATTGACAGGGCCTATTCACCCCTCCACTTT. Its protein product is CSAIDRAYSPLHF.

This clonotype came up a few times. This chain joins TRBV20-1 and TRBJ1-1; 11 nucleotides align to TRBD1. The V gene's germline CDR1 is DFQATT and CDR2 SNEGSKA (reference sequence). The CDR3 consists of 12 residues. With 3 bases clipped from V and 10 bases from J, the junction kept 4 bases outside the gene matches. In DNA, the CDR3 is TGCAGTGCTAGGGGGACAGGGGGTATAGCTTTCTTT. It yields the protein CSARGTGGIAFF.

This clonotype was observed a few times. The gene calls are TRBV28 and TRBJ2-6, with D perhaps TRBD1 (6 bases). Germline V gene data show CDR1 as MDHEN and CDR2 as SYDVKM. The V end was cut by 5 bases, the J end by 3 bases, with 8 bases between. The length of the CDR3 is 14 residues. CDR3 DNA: TGTGCCAGCAGTACAGGGAATGGGGCCAACGTCCTGACTTTC. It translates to CASSTGNGANVLTF.

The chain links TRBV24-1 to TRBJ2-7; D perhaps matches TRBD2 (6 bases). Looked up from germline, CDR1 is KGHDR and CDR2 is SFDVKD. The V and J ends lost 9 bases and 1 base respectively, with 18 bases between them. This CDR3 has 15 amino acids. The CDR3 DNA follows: TGTGCCACCCGCGCGGGACCGGACGGTTCCTACGAGCAGTACTTC. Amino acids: CATRAGPDGSYEQYF.

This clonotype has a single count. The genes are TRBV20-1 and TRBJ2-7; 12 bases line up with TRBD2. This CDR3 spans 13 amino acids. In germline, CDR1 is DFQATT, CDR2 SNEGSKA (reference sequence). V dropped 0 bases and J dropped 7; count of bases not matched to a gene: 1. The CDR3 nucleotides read TGCAGTGCTAGAGATGGGACTAGCGGGGAGCAGTACTTC. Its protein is CSARDGTSGEQYF.

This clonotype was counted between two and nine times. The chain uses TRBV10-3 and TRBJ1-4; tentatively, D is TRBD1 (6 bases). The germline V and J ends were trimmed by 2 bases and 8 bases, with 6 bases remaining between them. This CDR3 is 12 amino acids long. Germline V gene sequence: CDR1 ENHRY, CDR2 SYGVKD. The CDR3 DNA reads TGTGCCATCAGTGAGAGGGGGGAAAAACTGTTTTTT. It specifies CAISERGEKLFF.

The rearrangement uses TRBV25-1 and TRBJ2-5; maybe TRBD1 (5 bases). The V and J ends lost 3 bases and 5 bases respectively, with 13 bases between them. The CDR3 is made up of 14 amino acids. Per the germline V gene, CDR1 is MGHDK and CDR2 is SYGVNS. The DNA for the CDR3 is TGTGCCAGCAGTGATGTCCGGGCAGGGGAGACCCAGTACTTC. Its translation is CASSDVRAGETQYF.